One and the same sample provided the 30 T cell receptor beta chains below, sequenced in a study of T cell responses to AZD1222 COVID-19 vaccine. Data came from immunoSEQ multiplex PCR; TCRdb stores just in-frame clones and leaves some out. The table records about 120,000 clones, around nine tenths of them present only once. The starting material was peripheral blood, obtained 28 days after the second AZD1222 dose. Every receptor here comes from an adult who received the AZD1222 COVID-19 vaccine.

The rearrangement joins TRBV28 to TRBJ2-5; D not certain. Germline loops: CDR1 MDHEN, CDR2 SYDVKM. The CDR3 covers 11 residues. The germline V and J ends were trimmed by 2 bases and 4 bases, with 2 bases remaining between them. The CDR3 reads CASSLRETQYF. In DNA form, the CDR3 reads TGTGCCAGCAGTTTACGAGAGACCCAGTACTTC. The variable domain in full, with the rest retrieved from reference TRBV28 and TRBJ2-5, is DVKVTQSSRYLVKRTGEKVFLECVQDMDHENMFWYRQDPGLGLRLIYFSYDVKMKEKGDIPEGYSVSREKKERFSLILESASTNQTSMYLCASSLRETQYFGPGTRLLVL.

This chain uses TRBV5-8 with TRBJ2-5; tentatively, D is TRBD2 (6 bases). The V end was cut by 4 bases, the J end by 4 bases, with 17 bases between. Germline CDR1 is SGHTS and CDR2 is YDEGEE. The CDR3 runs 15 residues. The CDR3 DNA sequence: TGTGCCAGCAGCCCCACCCCGGGGGATCCAGAGACCCAGTACTTC. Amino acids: CASSPTPGDPETQYF.

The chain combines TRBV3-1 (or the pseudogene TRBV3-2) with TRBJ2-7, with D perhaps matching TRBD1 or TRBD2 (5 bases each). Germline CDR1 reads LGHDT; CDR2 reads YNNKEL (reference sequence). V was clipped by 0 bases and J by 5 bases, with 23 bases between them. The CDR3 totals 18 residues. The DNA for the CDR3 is TGTGCCAGCAGCCAAGAATATCCCTCCGGGACCCCCGGAGACGAGCAGTACTTC. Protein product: CASSQEYPSGTPGDEQYF.

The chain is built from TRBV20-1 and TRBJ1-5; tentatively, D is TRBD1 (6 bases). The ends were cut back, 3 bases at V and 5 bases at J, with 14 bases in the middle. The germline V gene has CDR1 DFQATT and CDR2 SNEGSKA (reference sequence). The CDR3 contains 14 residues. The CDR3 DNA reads TGCAGTGCTAGTCGGGGGGCGCGGGATCAGCCCCAGCATTTT. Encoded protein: CSASRGARDQPQHF.

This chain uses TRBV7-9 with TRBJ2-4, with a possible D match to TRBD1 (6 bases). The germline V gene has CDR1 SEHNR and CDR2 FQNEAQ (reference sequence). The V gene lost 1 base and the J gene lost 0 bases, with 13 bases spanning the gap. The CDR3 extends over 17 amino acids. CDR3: CASSLGTDFLAKNIQYF. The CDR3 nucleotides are TGTGCCAGCAGCTTAGGGACAGACTTCCTAGCCAAAAACATTCAGTACTTC.

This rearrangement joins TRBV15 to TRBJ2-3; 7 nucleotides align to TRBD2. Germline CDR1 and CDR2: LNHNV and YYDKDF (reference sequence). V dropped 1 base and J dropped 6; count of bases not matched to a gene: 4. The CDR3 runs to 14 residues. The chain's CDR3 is CATSRGGGEDTQYF. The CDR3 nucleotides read TGTGCCACCAGCAGAGGGGGGGGTGAGGATACGCAGTATTTT.

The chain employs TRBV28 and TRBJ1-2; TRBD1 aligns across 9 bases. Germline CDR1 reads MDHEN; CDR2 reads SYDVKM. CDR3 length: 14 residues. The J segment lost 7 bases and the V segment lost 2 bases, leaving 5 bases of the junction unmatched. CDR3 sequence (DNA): TGTGCCAGCAGTTTACCAACAGGGGGCTCTGGCTACACCTTC. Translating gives CASSLPTGGSGYTF.

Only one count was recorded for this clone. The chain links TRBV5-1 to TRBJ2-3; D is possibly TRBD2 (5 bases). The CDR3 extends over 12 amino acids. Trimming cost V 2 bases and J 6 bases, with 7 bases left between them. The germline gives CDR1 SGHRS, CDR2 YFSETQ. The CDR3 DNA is TGCGCCAGCAGCTTTAGCGCCGATACGCAGTATTTT. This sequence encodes CASSFSADTQYF. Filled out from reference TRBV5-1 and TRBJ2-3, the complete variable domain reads KAGVTQTPRYLIKTRGQQVTLSCSPISGHRSVSWYQQTPGQGLQFLFEYFSETQRNKGNFPGRFSGRQFSNSRSEMNVSTLELGDSALYLCASSFSADTQYFGPGTRLTVL.

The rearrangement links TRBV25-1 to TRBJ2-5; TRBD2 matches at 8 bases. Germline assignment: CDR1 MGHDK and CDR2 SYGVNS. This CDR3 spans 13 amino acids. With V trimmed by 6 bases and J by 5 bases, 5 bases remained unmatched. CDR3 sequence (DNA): TGTGCCAGCAGATTAGCGGGAATGGAGACCCAGTACTTC. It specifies CASRLAGMETQYF. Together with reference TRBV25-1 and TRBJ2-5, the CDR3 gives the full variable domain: EADIYQTPRYLVIGTGKKITLECSQTMGHDKMYWYQQDPGMELHLIHYSYGVNSTEKGDLSSESTVSRIRTEHFPLTLESARPSHTSQYLCASRLAGMETQYFGPGTRLLVL.

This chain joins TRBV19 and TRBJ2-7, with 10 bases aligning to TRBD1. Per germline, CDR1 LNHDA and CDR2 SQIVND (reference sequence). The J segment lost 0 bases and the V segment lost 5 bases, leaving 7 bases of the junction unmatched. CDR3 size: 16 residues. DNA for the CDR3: TGTGCCAGTAGTCTTTCCGGGACAGGGGTCTCCTACGAGCAGTACTTC. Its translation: CASSLSGTGVSYEQYF.

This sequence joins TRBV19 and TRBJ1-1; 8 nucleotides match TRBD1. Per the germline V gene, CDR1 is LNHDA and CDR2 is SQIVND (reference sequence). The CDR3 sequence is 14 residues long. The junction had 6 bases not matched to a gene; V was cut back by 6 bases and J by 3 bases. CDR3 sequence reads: CASRPDRDHTEAFF. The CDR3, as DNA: TGTGCCAGTAGACCGGACAGGGACCACACTGAAGCTTTCTTT.

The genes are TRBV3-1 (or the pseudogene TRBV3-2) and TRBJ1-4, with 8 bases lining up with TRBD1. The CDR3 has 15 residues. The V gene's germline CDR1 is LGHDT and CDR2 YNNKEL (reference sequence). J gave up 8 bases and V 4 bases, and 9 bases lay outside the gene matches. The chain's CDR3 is CASSRYQGAPEKLFF. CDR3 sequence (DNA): TGTGCCAGCAGCCGATATCAGGGGGCGCCGGAAAAACTGTTTTTT.

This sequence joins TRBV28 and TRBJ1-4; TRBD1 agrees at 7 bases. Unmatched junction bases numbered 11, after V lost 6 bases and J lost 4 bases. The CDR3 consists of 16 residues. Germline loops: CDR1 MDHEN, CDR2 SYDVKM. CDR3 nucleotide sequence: TGTGCCAGCAGGGGCACGGTGGGACAGCATAATGAAAAACTGTTTTTT. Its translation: CASRGTVGQHNEKLFF. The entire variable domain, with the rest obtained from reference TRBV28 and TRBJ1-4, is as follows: DVKVTQSSRYLVKRTGEKVFLECVQDMDHENMFWYRQDPGLGLRLIYFSYDVKMKEKGDIPEGYSVSREKKERFSLILESASTNQTSMYLCASRGTVGQHNEKLFFGSGTQLSVL.

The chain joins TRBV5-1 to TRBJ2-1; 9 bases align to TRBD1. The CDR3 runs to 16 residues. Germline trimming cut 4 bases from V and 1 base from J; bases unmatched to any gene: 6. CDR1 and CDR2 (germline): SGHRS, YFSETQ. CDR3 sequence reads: CASSAQGAMSYNEQFF. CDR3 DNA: TGCGCCAGCAGCGCACAGGGGGCCATGTCCTACAATGAGCAGTTCTTC.

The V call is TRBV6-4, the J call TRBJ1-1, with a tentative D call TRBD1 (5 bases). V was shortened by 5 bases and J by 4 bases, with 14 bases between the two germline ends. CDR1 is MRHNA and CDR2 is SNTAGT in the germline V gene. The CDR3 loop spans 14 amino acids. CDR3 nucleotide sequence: TGTGCCAGCAGTCCGGACGGGGGGGGCACTGAAGCTTTCTTT. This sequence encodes CASSPDGGGTEAFF.

This chain's CDR3 is CASSYRFGGQPQHF. The CDR3 nucleotides are TGTGCCAGCAGTTATCGTTTTGGAGGTCAGCCCCAGCATTTT. V usage is TRBV6-5 and J usage is TRBJ1-5, with unresolved D. Trimming stripped 3 bases from V and 6 bases from J, with 12 bases between. CDR1 MNHEY and CDR2 SVGAGI come from the germline V gene. The CDR3 has 14 amino acids.

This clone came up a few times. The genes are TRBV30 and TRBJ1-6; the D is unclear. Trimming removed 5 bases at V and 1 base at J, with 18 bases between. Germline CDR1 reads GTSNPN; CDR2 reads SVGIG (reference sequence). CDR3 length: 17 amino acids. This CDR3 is CAWATPGLRSYNSPLHF. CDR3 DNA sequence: TGTGCCTGGGCGACCCCCGGACTTAGGTCCTATAATTCACCCCTCCACTTT.

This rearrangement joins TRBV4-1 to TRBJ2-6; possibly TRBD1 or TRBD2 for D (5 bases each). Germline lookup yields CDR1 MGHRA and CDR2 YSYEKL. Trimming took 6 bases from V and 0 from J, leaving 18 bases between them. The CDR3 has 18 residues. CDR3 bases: TGCGCCAGCAGGGGGGAGAGGGGAGTTCACTCTGGGGCCAACGTCCTGACTTTC. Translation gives CASRGERGVHSGANVLTF.

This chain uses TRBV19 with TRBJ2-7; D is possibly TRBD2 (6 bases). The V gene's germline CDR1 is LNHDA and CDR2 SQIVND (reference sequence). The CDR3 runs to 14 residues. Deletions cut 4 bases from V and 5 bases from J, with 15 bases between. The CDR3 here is CASSRGGPVDEQYF. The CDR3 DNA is TGTGCCAGTAGTAGGGGAGGTCCCGTGGACGAGCAGTACTTC.

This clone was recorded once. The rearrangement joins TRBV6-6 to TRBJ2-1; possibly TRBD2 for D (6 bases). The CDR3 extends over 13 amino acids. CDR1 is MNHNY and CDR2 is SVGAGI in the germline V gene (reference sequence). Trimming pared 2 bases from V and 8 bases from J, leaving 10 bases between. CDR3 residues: CASSYVAVDEQFF. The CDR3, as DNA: TGTGCCAGCAGTTACGTAGCGGTGGATGAGCAGTTCTTC.

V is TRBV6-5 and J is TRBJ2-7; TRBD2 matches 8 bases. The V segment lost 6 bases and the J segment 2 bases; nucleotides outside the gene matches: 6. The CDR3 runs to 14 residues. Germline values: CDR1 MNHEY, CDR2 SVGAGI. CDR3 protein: CASRPSGLAYEQYF. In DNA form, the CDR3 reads TGTGCCAGCAGGCCCTCGGGACTAGCCTACGAGCAGTACTTC.

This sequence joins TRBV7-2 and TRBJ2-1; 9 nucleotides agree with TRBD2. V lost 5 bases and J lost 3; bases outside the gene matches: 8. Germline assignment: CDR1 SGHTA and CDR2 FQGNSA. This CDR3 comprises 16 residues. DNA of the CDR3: TGTGCCAGCAGCCTCGTAAGACTAGCGGTCTACAATGAGCAGTTCTTC. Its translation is CASSLVRLAVYNEQFF.

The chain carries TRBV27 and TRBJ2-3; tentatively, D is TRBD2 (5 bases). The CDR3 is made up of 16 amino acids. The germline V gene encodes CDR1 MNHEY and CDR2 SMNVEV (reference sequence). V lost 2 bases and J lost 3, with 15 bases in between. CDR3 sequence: CASSLRGRGSTDTQYF. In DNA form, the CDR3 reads TGTGCCAGCAGTTTAAGAGGGAGAGGGTCGACAGATACGCAGTATTTT.

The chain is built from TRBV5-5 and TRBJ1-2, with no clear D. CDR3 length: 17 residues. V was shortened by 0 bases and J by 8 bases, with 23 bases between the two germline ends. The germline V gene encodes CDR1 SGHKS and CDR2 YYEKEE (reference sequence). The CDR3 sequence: CASSLGAGRGKRVGYTF. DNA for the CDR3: TGTGCCAGCAGCTTGGGGGCAGGACGAGGGAAGAGGGTAGGCTACACCTTC.

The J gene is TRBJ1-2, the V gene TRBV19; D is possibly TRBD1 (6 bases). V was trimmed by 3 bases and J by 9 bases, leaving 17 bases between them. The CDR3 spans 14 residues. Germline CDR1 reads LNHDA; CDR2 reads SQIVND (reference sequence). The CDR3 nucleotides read TGTGCCAGTAGTATCCCTACAGGGCTTGTAAGCTACACCTTC. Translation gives CASSIPTGLVSYTF. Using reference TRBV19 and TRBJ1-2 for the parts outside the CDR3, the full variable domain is DGGITQSPKYLFRKEGQNVTLSCEQNLNHDAMYWYRQDPGQGLRLIYYSQIVNDFQKGDIAEGYSVSREKKESFPLTVTSAQKNPTAFYLCASSIPTGLVSYTFGSGTRLTVV.

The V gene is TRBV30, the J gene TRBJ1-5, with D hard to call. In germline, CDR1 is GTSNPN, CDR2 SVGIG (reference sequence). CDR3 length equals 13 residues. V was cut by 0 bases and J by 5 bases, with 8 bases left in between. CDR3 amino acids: CAWSVRRDQPQHF. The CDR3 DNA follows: TGTGCCTGGAGTGTACGTAGGGATCAGCCCCAGCATTTT.

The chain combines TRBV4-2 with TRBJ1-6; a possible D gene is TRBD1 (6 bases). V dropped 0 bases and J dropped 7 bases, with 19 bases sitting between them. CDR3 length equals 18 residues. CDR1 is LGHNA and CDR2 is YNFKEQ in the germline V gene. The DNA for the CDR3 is TGTGCCAGCAGCCAAGACCAACATTACCGGGACAAGAATTCACCCCTCCACTTT. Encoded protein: CASSQDQHYRDKNSPLHF.

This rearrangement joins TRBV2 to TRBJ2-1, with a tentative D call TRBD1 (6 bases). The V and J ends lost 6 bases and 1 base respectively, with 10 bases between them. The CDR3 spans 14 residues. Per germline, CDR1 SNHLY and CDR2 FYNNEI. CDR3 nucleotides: TGTGCCAGCAGGGGGGCAGGATCCTACAATGAGCAGTTCTTC. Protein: CASRGAGSYNEQFF.

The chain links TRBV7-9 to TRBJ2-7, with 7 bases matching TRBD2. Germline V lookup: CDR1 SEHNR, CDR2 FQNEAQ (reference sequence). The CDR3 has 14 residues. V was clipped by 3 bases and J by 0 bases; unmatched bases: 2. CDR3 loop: CASSFGGDSYEQYF. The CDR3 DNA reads TGTGCCAGCAGCTTTGGGGGGGACTCCTACGAGCAGTACTTC. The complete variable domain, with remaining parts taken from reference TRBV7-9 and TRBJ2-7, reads DTGVSQNPRHKITKRGQNVTFRCDPISEHNRLYWYRQTLGQGPEFLTYFQNEAQLEKSRLLSDRFSAERPKGSFSTLEIQRTEQGDSAMYLCASSFGGDSYEQYFGPGTRLTVT.

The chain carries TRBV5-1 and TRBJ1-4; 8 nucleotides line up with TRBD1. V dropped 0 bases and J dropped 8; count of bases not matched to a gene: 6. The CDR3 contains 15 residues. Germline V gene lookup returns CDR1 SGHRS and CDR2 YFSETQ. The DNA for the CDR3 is TGCGCCAGCAGCTTGGAGGCCAGGGGGCACGAAAAACTGTTTTTT. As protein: CASSLEARGHEKLFF.